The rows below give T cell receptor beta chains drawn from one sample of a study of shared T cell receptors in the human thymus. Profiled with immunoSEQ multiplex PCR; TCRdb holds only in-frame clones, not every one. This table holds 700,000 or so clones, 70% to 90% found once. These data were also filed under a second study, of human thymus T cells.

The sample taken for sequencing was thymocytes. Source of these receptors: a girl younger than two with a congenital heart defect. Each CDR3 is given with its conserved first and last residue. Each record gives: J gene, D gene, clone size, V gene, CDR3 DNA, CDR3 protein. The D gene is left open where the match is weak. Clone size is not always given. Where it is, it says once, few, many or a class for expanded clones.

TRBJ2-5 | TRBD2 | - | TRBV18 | TGTGCCAGCTCACCTGCGACTAGCAAAGAGACCCAGTACTTC | CASSPATSKETQYF
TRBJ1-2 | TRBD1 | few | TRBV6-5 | TGTGCCAGCAGTCTGGAGACAGGGGGATGGTATGGCTACACCTTC | CASSLETGGWYGYTF
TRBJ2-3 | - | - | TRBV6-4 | TGTGCCAGCAGTGACGATAGAGATACGCAGTATTTT | CASSDDRDTQYF
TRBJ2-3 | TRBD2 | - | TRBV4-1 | TGCGCCAGCAGCCAACCTACGGGGGGGGGAATACGCACAGATACGCAGTATTTT | CASSQPTGGGIRTDTQYF
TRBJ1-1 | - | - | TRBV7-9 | TGTGCCAGCAGCTCCCCCCGGGGGTCTAGGAGGTACACTGAAGCTTTCTTT | CASSSPRGSRRYTEAFF
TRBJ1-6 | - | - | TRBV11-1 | TGTGCCAGCAGCCCCCAAGGGACTGAGAATAATTCACCCCTCCACTTT | CASSPQGTENNSPLHF
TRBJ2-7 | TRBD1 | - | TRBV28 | TGTGCCAGCAGTTTAACGGTAAGACAGGGGCCCTACGAGCAGTACTTC | CASSLTVRQGPYEQYF
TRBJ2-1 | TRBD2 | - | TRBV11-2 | TGTGCCAGCAGCCCATGGACTAGCCGGAATGAGCAGTTCTTC | CASSPWTSRNEQFF
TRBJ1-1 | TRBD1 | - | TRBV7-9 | TGTGCCAGCAGCAAACAGTTAGACGGGACAGGGGGCGCCGTGGATGAAGCTTTCTTT | CASSKQLDGTGGAVDEAFF
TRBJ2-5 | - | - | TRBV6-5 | TGTGCCAGCACCTTCTGGGACAAAATCCAAGAGACCCAGTACTTC | CASTFWDKIQETQYF
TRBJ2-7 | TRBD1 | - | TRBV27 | TGTGCCAGCAGTTTCCGGGACAGCTACTACGAGCAGTACTTC | CASSFRDSYYEQYF
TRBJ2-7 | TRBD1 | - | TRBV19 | TGTGCCAGTAGTGTATCCACCCCCGGACAGGGGAGCTCCTACGAGCAGTACTTC | CASSVSTPGQGSSYEQYF
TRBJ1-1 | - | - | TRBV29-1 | TGCAGCGTTGAGGGGGGGGTTGGGGAGATGGTGAACACTGAAGCTTTCTTT | CSVEGGVGEMVNTEAFF
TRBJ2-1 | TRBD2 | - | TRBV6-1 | TGTGCCAGCAGTAAAGGGACTAGCGGGGGGGCCGGCCACAATGAGCAGTTCTTC | CASSKGTSGGAGHNEQFF
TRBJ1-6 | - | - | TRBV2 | TGTGCCAGCAGTGATACGGGTTGGAATTCACCCCTCCACTTT | CASSDTGWNSPLHF
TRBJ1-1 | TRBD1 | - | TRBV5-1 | TGCGCCAGCAGCCGGGACAGCCTGAACACTGAAGCTTTCTTT | CASSRDSLNTEAFF
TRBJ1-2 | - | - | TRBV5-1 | TGCGCCAGCAGCTTGGAAAAACCCCTAAATAGAGGTGGCTACACCTTC | CASSLEKPLNRGGYTF
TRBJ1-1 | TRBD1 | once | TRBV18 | TGTGCCAGCTCACAGAGACAGGGAGAGAACACTGAAGCTTTCTTT | CASSQRQGENTEAFF
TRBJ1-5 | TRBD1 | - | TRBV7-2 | TGTGCCAGCAGCCCCGACATGGGACAGGGCAATCAGCCCCAGCATTTT | CASSPDMGQGNQPQHF
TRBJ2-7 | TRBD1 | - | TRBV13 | TGTGCCAGCAGCCTAGGACAGGGGGCGGGTGAGCAGTACTTC | CASSLGQGAGEQYF
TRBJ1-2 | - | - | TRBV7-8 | TGTGCCAGCAGCTTAGATTCTGGGACAAACTTCTATGGCTACACCTTC | CASSLDSGTNFYGYTF
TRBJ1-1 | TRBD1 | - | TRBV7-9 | TGTGCCAGCAGCTTAGGGGGGGACAGGGGGCTGGGGTTGGCTGAAGCTTTCTTT | CASSLGGDRGLGLAEAFF
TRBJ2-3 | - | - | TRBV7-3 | TGTGCCAGCAGCTTAAAGGGGGGGAGGCTCACAGATACGCAGTATTTT | CASSLKGGRLTDTQYF
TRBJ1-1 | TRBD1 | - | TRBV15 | TGTGCCACCAGTCAGGGGGTAGTTAGCACTGAAGCTTTCTTT | CATSQGVVSTEAFF
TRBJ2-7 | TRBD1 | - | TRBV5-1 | TGCGCCAGCAGCCCGGGACAGGGGGCGGAAATCACCTACGAGCAGTACTTC | CASSPGQGAEITYEQYF
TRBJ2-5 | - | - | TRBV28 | TGTGCCAGCAGGCCGCCCCTAGGAAGCGAGCAAGAGACCCAGTACTTC | CASRPPLGSEQETQYF